The T cell receptor (beta chain) described here comes from a study of blood T cell repertoires in COVID-19 (dated by TCRdb to 2018 to 2020). Regarding the complete study: Samples from collaborators originated in the United States, Italy and Spain and spanned both the acute and convalescent phases of COVID-19. The prospective study material was composed of cDNA or gDNA derived from T cells, B-cell-depleted T cells, or PBMCs. The dataset comprised deeply sampled blood TCRbeta repertoires from subjects exposed to, actively infected with, or recovered from COVID-19. The repertoires were released in a freely available public database meant as a resource for research on the immune response to SARS-CoV-2. The samples were drawn from the first 160 participants of the ongoing ImmuneRACE study and from over a thousand subjects provided by 6 global collaborators. Sample metadata almost always included a de-identified subject ID, COVID-19 status, age in years and sex. HLA class I and class II types, where available, came from metadata supplied by the sample provider rather than from assay-based typing. Results and caveats for the whole study, not just this receptor: The amount of clinical and demographic metadata varied by source and participant and was provided uncurated.

In Seattle, one collaborating source enrolled patients while the infection was active and tracked those patients longitudinally over the course of disease. The collaborating institutions used their own protocols to collect whole blood in K2EDTA tubes. For TCRbeta analysis, collaborators shipped samples in one of three forms: frozen whole blood, isolated PBMCs, or DNA extracted from either of those sample types. On this clone itself: Its antigen has not been determined. Qualities for individual bases were not recorded, and no much larger clone is one base off.

TCRbeta CDR3 regions were amplified from genomic DNA using the immunoSEQ Assay, a bias-controlled multiplex PCR. In the paper's pipeline: Nucleated cell counts per sample were estimated from amplification of reference gene primers within the assay. To quantify the absolute abundance of each unique TCRbeta CDR3 rearrangement, sequence reads were collapsed and filtered. For each sample, productive Simpson clonality was calculated as the square root of Simpson's diversity index over productive rearrangements. TCRdb mirrors the immuneACCESS table, restricted to in-frame sequences. Some clones are absent from its copies; in checked studies, under half trace to an unresolved V gene, and the reason for the others is unknown. The V and J calls and clone size were taken over from that table, and D and trimming were inferred from the DNA. Within this sample are about 350,000 clones, with 88% of them counted one time only. Jointly, the top ten make up 7.3% of the sample.

Trimming costs V 4 bases and J 0 bases, and their ends lie 12 bases apart. Taken from the germline V gene, the CDR1 and CDR2 loops are MDHEN and SYDVKM. Inclusive of the bounding cysteine and phenylalanine, the CDR3 is 15 residues long. Only the CDR3 region is kept as DNA, spanning 45 bases read in frame from base 1. The chain uses TRBV28 and TRBJ1-1, with the D gene uncertain. The sample taken for sequencing was peripheral blood. The receptor's source is a woman in her seventies with COVID-19, enrolled during active disease. The bases are TGTGCCAGCAGTTCCCCTAGCCAGATGAACACTGAAGCTTTCTTT. It codes for CASSSPSQMNTEAFF.